The 18 T cell receptor beta chains below come from one sample, sequenced in a study of blood T cell repertoires in COVID-19 (dated by TCRdb to the early 2020s). The receptor library was made with the immunoSEQ multiplex PCR assay. Sourced from immuneACCESS, this table was stored by TCRdb with only in-frame sequences that have V and J called. A share of the clones is absent; for the studies checked, an unresolved V gene accounts for under half, and the remainder has no known explanation. The sample contains around 260,000 clones, about 88% of them found a single time. The ten largest clones take up roughly 4% of the sample. The sample comprised peripheral blood. The receptors shown here come from a man aged 60-69 years who had recovered from COVID-19.

V and J are TRBV7-9 and TRBJ2-3; a possible D gene is TRBD2 (6 bases). Between the trimmed V and J ends, which lost 3 bases and 0 bases, there was a span of 10 bases. This CDR3 has 15 amino acids. Germline V gene data show CDR1 as SEHNR and CDR2 as FQNEAQ (reference sequence). The CDR3 here is CASSLTGGSTDTQYF. DNA of the CDR3: TGTGCCAGCAGCTTGACCGGGGGTAGCACAGATACGCAGTATTTT. The full variable domain, its missing parts supplied by reference TRBV7-9 and TRBJ2-3, is DTGVSQNPRHKITKRGQNVTFRCDPISEHNRLYWYRQTLGQGPEFLTYFQNEAQLEKSRLLSDRFSAERPKGSFSTLEIQRTEQGDSAMYLCASSLTGGSTDTQYFGPGTRLTVL.

The chain uses TRBV4-1 and TRBJ2-1; tentatively, D is TRBD2 (6 bases). Germline lookup yields CDR1 MGHRA and CDR2 YSYEKL. The CDR3 is made up of 15 amino acids. V was pared by 6 bases and J by 0 bases, with 12 bases between. The CDR3 DNA reads as TGCGCCAGCAGGCTTAGCGGAAGCTCCTACAATGAGCAGTTCTTC. The encoded protein is CASRLSGSSYNEQFF.

J is TRBJ2-1 and V is TRBV6-2 or TRBV6-3; 9 nucleotides line up with TRBD2. The CDR3 consists of 17 residues. The germline V gene has CDR1 MNHEY and CDR2 SVGEGT. Germline trimming cut 2 bases from V and 5 bases from J; bases unmatched to any gene: 10. In DNA form, the CDR3 reads TGTGCCAGCAGTTACCCCAGGGTAGCGGGGGACCACAATGAGCAGTTCTTC. It yields the protein CASSYPRVAGDHNEQFF.

The V gene is TRBV7-3, the J gene TRBJ2-1; 9 nucleotides agree with TRBD1. Losses at the gene ends were 5 bases for V and 10 bases for J; bases not matched to a gene: 12. Looked up from germline, CDR1 is SGHTA and CDR2 is FQGTGA. This CDR3 is 15 amino acids long. CDR3 region: CASSHTGQGLREQFF. Here the CDR3 DNA reads TGTGCCAGCAGCCACACGGGACAGGGATTGAGGGAGCAGTTCTTC. The whole variable domain, remainder taken from reference TRBV7-3 and TRBJ2-1, is GAGVSQTPSNKVTEKGKYVELRCDPISGHTALYWYRQSLGQGPEFLIYFQGTGAADDSGLPNDRFFAVRPEGSVSTLKIQRTERGDSAVYLCASSHTGQGLREQFFGPGTRLTVL.

V gene TRBV30 combines with J gene TRBJ1-6; D unresolved. Germline-derived CDR1 and CDR2 are GTSNPN and SVGIG (reference sequence). V was shortened by 1 base and J by 0 bases, with 10 bases between the two germline ends. The CDR3 sequence is 16 residues long. The CDR3 DNA reads as TGTGCCTGGAGTGGACTGATGAGCTCCTATAATTCACCCCTCCACTTT. This encodes CAWSGLMSSYNSPLHF.

The DNA of the CDR3 is TGTGCCAGCTCACCGGGACAGGCCACCCAGTACTTC. It specifies CASSPGQATQYF. V and J are TRBV18 and TRBJ2-5; 8 bases are a match to TRBD1. The germline CDR1 and CDR2 sequences are KGHSH and LQKENI. Trimming removed 3 bases from V and 8 bases from J; junction bases left unmatched: 2. The CDR3 extends over 12 amino acids.

The chain employs TRBV27 and TRBJ2-5; D is possibly TRBD2 (6 bases). Germline-derived CDR1 and CDR2 are MNHEY and SMNVEV (reference sequence). This CDR3 has 16 amino acids. Trimming shortened V by 7 bases and J by 4 bases, and 22 bases separated the two germline ends. Written as DNA, the CDR3 is TGTGCCAGCAAACCACTAGCCCTTGGGATGCGAGAGACCCAGTACTTC. Its protein product is CASKPLALGMRETQYF.

The CDR3 protein is CASRSETGTGLGLSTDTQYF. The CDR3 bases are TGTGCCAGCAGATCCGAAACCGGGACAGGGTTGGGCCTCAGCACAGATACGCAGTATTTT. The rearrangement joins TRBV27 to TRBJ2-3, with 9 bases matching TRBD1. There are 20 residues in the CDR3. Germline V gene sequence: CDR1 MNHEY, CDR2 SMNVEV (reference sequence). Trimming removed 6 bases from V and 0 bases from J; junction bases left unmatched: 19.

This chain connects TRBV11-2 to TRBJ1-1; TRBD1 might be the D (5 bases). The CDR3 extends over 16 amino acids. CDR1 and CDR2 from the germline V gene are SGHAT and FQNNGV. V was cut by 3 bases and J by 2 bases, with 16 bases left in between. The CDR3 DNA follows: TGTGCCAGCAGCTTGGGACTCAACAGGAGAAACACTGAAGCTTTCTTT. Translated, it gives CASSLGLNRRNTEAFF.

V and J are TRBV12-3 or TRBV12-4 and TRBJ1-2, with 7 bases identical to TRBD1. The CDR3 totals 11 residues. V lost 6 bases to trimming and J lost 6 bases; unmatched junction nucleotides: 1. DNA for the CDR3: TGTGCCAGCAGGACAGGGAATGGCTACACCTTC. Its translation is CASRTGNGYTF.

The chain joins TRBV18 to TRBJ1-3; D may be TRBD1 (6 bases). V lost 4 bases, J lost 0 bases, and 13 bases lay in between. This CDR3 has 16 residues. Germline assignment: CDR1 KGHSH and CDR2 LQKENI. For the CDR3, the DNA is TGTGCCAGCTCACGAACCCAGGGGCACTCTGGAAACACCATATATTTT. Amino acid sequence: CASSRTQGHSGNTIYF.

The CDR3 region is CASSSYSPGKSGEQYF. The CDR3 bases are TGTGCCAGCAGCTCGTACTCCCCGGGAAAATCAGGCGAGCAGTACTTC. The chain combines TRBV7-6 with TRBJ2-7, with D maybe TRBD2 (5 bases). The CDR3 loop spans 16 amino acids. Germline-derived CDR1 and CDR2 are SGHVS and FNYEAQ. The germline V and J ends were trimmed by 4 bases and 6 bases, with 22 bases remaining between them.

The V and J genes are TRBV29-1 and TRBJ1-2; 11 bases match TRBD1. V shed 6 bases, J shed 4 bases, and the junction held 7 bases outside the gene matches. Germline V gives CDR1 SQVTM, CDR2 ANQGSEA. The CDR3 has 14 residues. The CDR3 loop reads CSVGQGGSGYGYTF. The CDR3 bases are TGCAGCGTGGGACAGGGGGGGTCTGGCTATGGCTACACCTTC. The whole variable domain, remainder taken from reference TRBV29-1 and TRBJ1-2, is SAVISQKPSRDICQRGTSLTIQCQVDSQVTMMFWYRQQPGQSLTLIATANQGSEATYESGFVIDKFPISRPNLTFSTLTVSNMSPEDSSIYLCSVGQGGSGYGYTFGSGTRLTVV.

CDR3 DNA: TGTGCCAGCAGCTTCAGCGGGGCCTTAGGCACAGATACGCAGTATTTT. Amino acid sequence: CASSFSGALGTDTQYF. J is TRBJ2-3 and V is TRBV7-6, with 7 positions matching TRBD2. The CDR3 runs to 16 residues. Trimming cost V 3 bases and J 1 base; bases outside gene matches: 7. The germline V gene encodes CDR1 SGHVS and CDR2 FNYEAQ.

The CDR3, as DNA: TGTGCCAGCAGTTTAACACAGGGGGATGAAAAACTGTTTTTT. As protein: CASSLTQGDEKLFF. The chain has TRBV27 and TRBJ1-4; 8 positions agree with TRBD1. The CDR3 length is 14 residues. Unmatched junction bases numbered 2, after V lost 2 bases and J lost 6 bases. CDR1 and CDR2 (germline): MNHEY, SMNVEV (reference sequence).

The rearrangement joins TRBV7-3 to TRBJ2-3; the D gene is possibly TRBD1 (5 bases). The CDR3 loop spans 15 amino acids. The V gene lost 3 bases and the J gene lost 5 bases, with 15 bases spanning the gap. Per germline, CDR1 SGHTA and CDR2 FQGTGA. The CDR3 spells CASSFRAGSGDTQYF. The CDR3 DNA reads TGTGCCAGCAGCTTCCGGGCAGGGTCAGGAGATACGCAGTATTTT.

The chain joins TRBV7-2 to TRBJ1-2, with TRBD1 as a possible D gene (6 bases). V was cut by 5 bases and J by 5 bases, with 18 bases left in between. The germline gives CDR1 SGHTA, CDR2 FQGNSA. CDR3 length: 15 residues. The CDR3 DNA follows: TGTGCCAGCAGCCCCTTACAGGGTGGGCGGTATGGCTACACCTTC. Its protein is CASSPLQGGRYGYTF. Based on the CDR3 plus reference TRBV7-2 and TRBJ1-2, the full variable domain is GAGVSQSPSNKVTEKGKDVELRCDPISGHTALYWYRQSLGQGLEFLIYFQGNSAPDKSGLPSDRFSAERTGGSVSTLTIQRTQQEDSAVYLCASSPLQGGRYGYTFGSGTRLTVV.

The V call is TRBV30, the J call TRBJ1-5, with 7 bases matching TRBD1. The V segment lost 2 bases and the J segment 2 bases; nucleotides outside the gene matches: 3. The length of the CDR3 is 14 residues. Germline lookup yields CDR1 GTSNPN and CDR2 SVGIG (reference sequence). CDR3 sequence (DNA): TGTGCCTGGAGTCAGGGGGGTGGCAATCAGCCCCAGCATTTT. This encodes CAWSQGGGNQPQHF.